The 29 T cell receptor beta chains presented below share a single source sample, sequenced in a study of CD8 T cells in ankylosing spondylitis. TCRdb redid the calling of the 5' RACE reads with MiXCR, one entry per CDR3 protein. The sample contains over 100,000 distinct CDR3 sequences, 7% of which appear only once. What was sequenced was blood, either unsorted or a sorted T cell fraction (not recorded which). The receptors originated from a male donor with ankylosing spondylitis or in good health (not recorded which).

The sample holds many counts of this clonotype. J is TRBJ2-3 and V is TRBV5-1, with D possibly TRBD2 on 6 matching bases. V lost 3 bases and J 0 bases, leaving 20 bases between the germline ends. Germline V lookup: CDR1 SGHRS, CDR2 YFSETQ. This CDR3 region has 18 residues. CDR3 sequence (DNA): TGCGCCAGCAGCTCCAGACTAGAAACCCCACTAAGCACAGATACGCAGTATTTT. This translates into CASSSRLETPLSTDTQYF.

This clonotype was seen ten or more times. The V gene is TRBV28, the J gene TRBJ2-1, with 11 bases lining up with TRBD2. Germline values: CDR1 MDHEN, CDR2 SYDVKM. CDR3 size: 14 residues. After removal of 10 bases from V and 7 bases from J, the junction contained 9 bases not matched to a gene. The CDR3 nucleotides read TGTGCCACCGGCGGGACTAGCGGTCTGAATGAGCAGTTCTTC. Protein sequence: CATGGTSGLNEQFF.

This clonotype occurred many times. This chain connects TRBV5-1 to TRBJ2-5, with 7 bases lining up with TRBD2. V was clipped by 1 base and J by 3 bases; unmatched bases: 3. The CDR3 is made up of 14 amino acids. Germline-derived CDR1 and CDR2 are SGHRS and YFSETQ. The CDR3 loop is CASSLNLAEETQYF. For the CDR3, the DNA is TGCGCCAGCAGCTTGAACCTAGCGGAAGAGACCCAGTACTTC. Complete variable domain (other parts from reference TRBV5-1 and TRBJ2-5): KAGVTQTPRYLIKTRGQQVTLSCSPISGHRSVSWYQQTPGQGLQFLFEYFSETQRNKGNFPGRFSGRQFSNSRSEMNVSTLELGDSALYLCASSLNLAEETQYFGPGTRLLVL.

The sample holds many counts of this clonotype. The gene calls are TRBV29-1 and TRBJ2-1; 11 nucleotides line up with TRBD2. V lost 6 bases, J lost 5 bases, and 9 bases stayed unmatched. This CDR3 comprises 15 residues. Germline V gene lookup returns CDR1 SQVTM and CDR2 ANQGSEA. The CDR3 here is CSVDPGTSGNNEQFF. CDR3 coding DNA: TGCAGCGTGGATCCCGGGACTAGCGGAAACAATGAGCAGTTCTTC.

At least ten counts were recorded for this clonotype. The rearrangement joins TRBV5-1 to TRBJ2-5; D gene uncertain. Germline CDR1 and CDR2: SGHRS and YFSETQ. Trimming left V 0 bases short and J 5 bases short, with 8 bases between. The CDR3 is made up of 13 amino acids. The CDR3 coding sequence is TGCGCCAGCAGCTTGGTATCGGCCGAGACCCAGTACTTC. Amino acid sequence: CASSLVSAETQYF.

This clonotype was observed at least ten times. J is TRBJ1-5 and V is TRBV11-2; D is uncertain. This CDR3 contains 17 residues. Germline V lookup: CDR1 SGHAT, CDR2 FQNNGV. Trimming took 0 bases from V and 1 from J, leaving 13 bases between them. This chain's CDR3 is CASSLDEGNGSNQPQHF. CDR3 coding DNA: TGTGCCAGCAGCTTAGATGAGGGCAACGGGAGCAATCAGCCCCAGCATTTT.

V and J are TRBV28 and TRBJ2-1, with D possibly matching TRBD1 (5 bases). V gave up 1 base and J gave up 9 bases, with 7 bases separating them. The CDR3 has 12 amino acids. Germline V CDR1 and CDR2: MDHEN, SYDVKM. This CDR3 reads CASSLSGREQFF. The DNA for the CDR3 is TGTGCCAGCAGTTTATCAGGGCGTGAGCAGTTCTTC.

This clonotype has at least ten counts. The chain recombines TRBV10-3 with TRBJ2-7; 9 nucleotides align to TRBD1. Trimming removed 10 bases from V and 2 bases from J; junction bases left unmatched: 9. Germline assignment: CDR1 ENHRY and CDR2 SYGVKD. The CDR3 covers 14 residues. DNA of the CDR3: TGTGCCACCGGTCGGGACAGGGTTACCTACGAGCAGTACTTC. Its translation: CATGRDRVTYEQYF.

This clonotype has at least ten counts. The V call is TRBV5-1, the J call TRBJ1-2; the D is unclear. The CDR3 totals 15 residues. The V gene's germline CDR1 is SGHRS and CDR2 YFSETQ. V lost 5 bases and J 0 bases, leaving 14 bases between the germline ends. The chain's CDR3 is CASRDGGKTNYGYTF. DNA of the CDR3: TGCGCCAGCAGGGACGGTGGAAAAACTAACTATGGCTACACCTTC.

At least ten counts were recorded for this clonotype. The genes are TRBV25-1 and TRBJ2-1, with a possible D match to TRBD2 (7 bases). Deletions cut 4 bases from V and 8 bases from J, with 12 bases between. Germline CDR1 reads MGHDK; CDR2 reads SYGVNS. The CDR3 has 13 residues. The CDR3 region is CASSGGGAYEQFF. DNA of the CDR3: TGTGCCAGCAGTGGTGGGGGGGCGTATGAGCAGTTCTTC.

CDR3 coding DNA: TGCAGTGCTCACCACCGACAGGGGGCAAAATGGGACTATGGCTACACCTTC. It is translated as CSAHHRQGAKWDYGYTF. J is TRBJ1-2 and V is TRBV20-1; 10 bases fit TRBD1. In germline, CDR1 is DFQATT, CDR2 SNEGSKA (reference sequence). The trim removed 5 bases at V and 3 bases at J, leaving 15 bases unmatched. This CDR3 contains 17 residues.

This clonotype has a count of ten or more. The chain combines TRBV2 with TRBJ1-4; D gene unclear. Germline V lookup: CDR1 SNHLY, CDR2 FYNNEI. CDR3 length equals 13 residues. V lost 3 bases, J lost 8 bases, and 10 bases lay in between. The CDR3 coding sequence is TGTGCCAGCAGTGACACCCCTTCCGAAAAACTGTTTTTT. It codes for CASSDTPSEKLFF.

This clonotype was picked up many times. In DNA form, the CDR3 reads TGCGCCAGCATCCCTCGCGGGACTAGCGGGGGTCCAGATACGCAGTATTTT. Translating it yields CASIPRGTSGGPDTQYF. The chain couples TRBV5-1 to TRBJ2-3; 14 bases align to TRBD2. The V gene's germline CDR1 is SGHRS and CDR2 YFSETQ. V was pared by 6 bases and J by 4 bases, with 10 bases of the junction left unmatched. The length of the CDR3 is 17 residues.

This clonotype was counted many times. This sequence joins TRBV12-3 or TRBV12-4 and TRBJ1-1; 8 positions match TRBD1. V lost 6 bases to trimming and J lost 6 bases; unmatched junction nucleotides: 15. The CDR3 covers 16 residues. This CDR3 is CASSPKDRVNRAEAFF. CDR3 DNA sequence: TGTGCCAGCAGCCCAAAGGACAGGGTAAATCGTGCTGAAGCTTTCTTT.

This clonotype was counted at least ten times. V gene TRBV4-2 combines with J gene TRBJ2-7; 9 nucleotides align to TRBD2. Germline CDR1 is LGHNA and CDR2 is YNFKEQ. Trimming cost V 1 base and J 4 bases; bases outside gene matches: 11. The length of the CDR3 is 17 residues. The CDR3 region is CASSQAETSGGTYEQYF. The CDR3 DNA sequence: TGTGCCAGCAGCCAAGCGGAGACTAGCGGTGGAACTTACGAGCAGTACTTC.

This clonotype was picked up many times. This chain uses TRBV7-8 with TRBJ2-1, with D possibly matching TRBD1 (5 bases). CDR1 and CDR2 (germline): SGHVS, FQNEAQ. The V end lost 1 base, the J end lost 7 bases, and 14 bases lay between the germline ends. The CDR3 spans 15 residues. In DNA, the CDR3 is TGTGCCAGCAGCTTAGGGGGCGGCCGTCGGAATGAGCAGTTCTTC. This gives the protein CASSLGGGRRNEQFF.

This clonotype was picked up a small number of times. This may be a read error: a much more frequent sequence differs by one nucleotide. This rearrangement joins TRBV4-1 to TRBJ1-5; a possible D gene is TRBD1 (6 bases). Per germline, CDR1 MGHRA and CDR2 YSYEKL. The CDR3 consists of 16 residues. The CDR3 sequence is CASSQDGGLSNRPQHF. CDR3 sequence (DNA): TGCGCCAGCAGCCAAGATGGGGGCTTAAGCAATCGGCCCCAGCATTTT.

In its sample, this clonotype was seen a few times. The chain joins TRBV7-6 to TRBJ2-3, with 10 bases matching TRBD1. The J segment lost 6 bases and the V segment lost 6 bases, leaving 6 bases of the junction unmatched. This CDR3 is 14 amino acids long. The germline gives CDR1 SGHVS, CDR2 FNYEAQ. The CDR3 DNA follows: TGTGCCAGCAGGACCGGGACAGGGGCCGATACGCAGTATTTT. It translates to CASRTGTGADTQYF.

This clonotype was observed at least ten times. CDR3 DNA: TGTGCCAGCAGTCTGGGACTAGCTCTCCAAGAGACCCAGTACTTC. As protein: CASSLGLALQETQYF. The genes are TRBV12-3 or TRBV12-4 and TRBJ2-5, with TRBD2 matching 9 bases. CDR3 size: 15 residues. V lost 5 bases and J lost 1; bases outside the gene matches: 5.

At least ten counts were recorded for this clonotype. This chain connects TRBV5-1 to TRBJ2-5; D may match TRBD1 or TRBD2 (5 bases each). The V gene's germline CDR1 is SGHRS and CDR2 YFSETQ. This CDR3 has 14 residues. Trimming shortened V by 4 bases and J by 3 bases, and 13 bases separated the two germline ends. CDR3 region: CASSRGLSEETQYF. CDR3 in DNA: TGCGCCAGCAGCCGGGGCCTTTCTGAAGAGACCCAGTACTTC.

Ten or more counts support this clonotype. The gene calls are TRBV7-8 and TRBJ2-1; maybe TRBD2 (5 bases). This CDR3 is built from 16 residues. Looked up from germline, CDR1 is SGHVS and CDR2 is FQNEAQ. Trimming took 5 bases from V and 2 from J, leaving 16 bases between them. CDR3 protein: CASSHQRLATYNEQFF. CDR3 DNA: TGTGCCAGCAGCCACCAAAGGCTAGCCACCTACAATGAGCAGTTCTTC.

This clonotype was recorded many times. The genes are TRBV5-1 and TRBJ2-3; D remains ambiguous. Trimming removed 7 bases at V and 2 bases at J, with 14 bases between. The germline V gene encodes CDR1 SGHRS and CDR2 YFSETQ. There are 14 residues in the CDR3. The CDR3 reads CASVPTSFTDTQYF. The CDR3 region has the DNA TGCGCCAGCGTGCCTACTTCCTTCACAGATACGCAGTATTTT. Using reference TRBV5-1 and TRBJ2-3 for the parts outside the CDR3, the full variable domain is KAGVTQTPRYLIKTRGQQVTLSCSPISGHRSVSWYQQTPGQGLQFLFEYFSETQRNKGNFPGRFSGRQFSNSRSEMNVSTLELGDSALYLCASVPTSFTDTQYFGPGTRLTVL.

This clonotype was counted many times. The J gene is TRBJ2-5, the V gene TRBV7-2; possible D gene TRBD2, 7 bases. From germline, CDR1 is SGHTA and CDR2 FQGNSA. The V and J ends lost 2 bases and 3 bases respectively, with 10 bases between them. The CDR3 sequence is 14 residues long. The CDR3 is CASSLRGREETQYF. CDR3 DNA sequence: TGTGCCAGCAGCTTAAGGGGGAGGGAAGAGACCCAGTACTTC.

V usage is TRBV7-2 and J usage is TRBJ2-1, with TRBD1 as a possible D gene (6 bases). Germline CDR1 and CDR2: SGHTA and FQGNSA. Trimming removed 5 bases from V and 4 bases from J, with 12 bases in between. The CDR3 runs to 14 residues. CDR3 DNA: TGTGCCAGCAGCACCCAACAGGGATACAATGAGCAGTTCTTC. It specifies CASSTQQGYNEQFF.

This clonotype has a count of ten or more. The J gene is TRBJ2-7, the V gene TRBV7-2; D may be TRBD2 (6 bases). V lost 1 base and J 0 bases, leaving 10 bases between the germline ends. Germline CDR1 SGHTA, CDR2 FQGNSA. CDR3 size: 15 residues. CDR3 in amino acids: CASSLVAASSYEQYF. Written as DNA, the CDR3 is TGTGCCAGCAGCTTAGTAGCGGCGAGCTCCTACGAGCAGTACTTC.

The chain links TRBV5-4 to TRBJ2-3, with no clear D. The CDR3 totals 14 residues. Looked up from germline, CDR1 is SGHNT and CDR2 is YYREEE (reference sequence). Trimming removed 6 bases at V and 7 bases at J, with 18 bases between. CDR3 protein: CASNPYGPTHTQYF. In DNA, the CDR3 is TGTGCCAGCAACCCATACGGGCCCACGCATACGCAGTATTTT.

This clonotype was recorded many times. This rearrangement joins TRBV5-1 to TRBJ1-1, with D tentatively TRBD1 (5 bases). There are 13 residues in the CDR3. CDR1 and CDR2 (germline): SGHRS, YFSETQ. V lost 5 bases, J lost 2 bases, and 10 bases lay in between. The CDR3 coding sequence is TGCGCCAGCAGGTTCACAGGAAACACTGAAGCTTTCTTT. Protein: CASRFTGNTEAFF.

In this sample, this clonotype turned up many times. The rearrangement uses TRBV15 and TRBJ2-1; 7 positions match TRBD1. V shed 2 bases and J 5 bases; nucleotides not matched to a gene: 9. The CDR3 length is 16 residues. The germline V gene encodes CDR1 LNHNV and CDR2 YYDKDF (reference sequence). CDR3 sequence: CATSRYQTGPNNEQFF. The CDR3 DNA follows: TGTGCCACCAGCAGATACCAGACAGGGCCCAACAATGAGCAGTTCTTC.

At least ten counts were recorded for this clonotype. This chain connects TRBV5-1 to TRBJ2-3, with D hard to call. Germline-derived CDR1 and CDR2 are SGHRS and YFSETQ. Deletions cut 0 bases from V and 0 bases from J, with 11 bases between. The CDR3 extends over 16 amino acids. CDR3: CASSLEGRKSTDTQYF. Written as DNA, the CDR3 is TGCGCCAGCAGCTTGGAGGGCAGAAAGAGCACAGATACGCAGTATTTT.